This T cell receptor beta chain was profiled in a study of shared clonotypes between healthy human individuals. Study results and caveats: Genetic and exposure-history diversity was limited by the small donor number.

This clone was recorded once. Antigen: not known. Extraction of genomic DNA in unsorted samples used about 90 million PBMCs. Some 30,000 T cell genomes (around 300 ng DNA) went into each PBMC replicate. Ten immunoSEQ deep assay plates held the unsorted PBMC DNA. TCRdb keeps only in-frame clones here, not all; method: immunoSEQ multiplex PCR. The sample has hundreds of thousands of clones, around three quarters seen once; the top ten hold more than 10%. This clonotype was obtained from a middle-aged woman in good health. Some clones in this sample may be carry-over from other donors' samples. The sequenced sample consisted of PBMCs.

CDR3 in DNA: TGCGCCAGCAGCCCCCAGGGTAGCGGGACTTACAATGAGCAGTTCTTC. It translates to CASSPQGSGTYNEQFF. J is TRBJ2-1 and V is TRBV4-1; 8 bases align to TRBD2. This CDR3 spans 16 amino acids. The V segment lost 4 bases and the J segment 4 bases; nucleotides outside the gene matches: 9. The germline CDR1 and CDR2 sequences are MGHRA and YSYEKL.